This T cell receptor (beta chain) emerged from a study of T cell changes during pregnancy in multiple sclerosis. Trimming stripped 1 base from V and 3 bases from J, with 18 bases between. The CDR3 is made up of 17 amino acids. Germline values: CDR1 MGHDK, CDR2 SYGVNS. TCRdb's table, derived via immunoSEQ multiplex PCR, lists solely in-frame clones and lacks some. The repertoire holds 60,000 to 85,000 clones, with roughly 94% as singletons. Here the sequenced sample was peripheral blood, taken in the third trimester of pregnancy. This TCR derives from a female donor with multiple sclerosis, enrolled in a pregnancy study. V and J are TRBV25-1 and TRBJ1-2; TRBD1 is a possible D gene (6 bases). The CDR3 reads CASSESSRGGPHYGYTF. DNA for the CDR3: TGTGCCAGCAGTGAATCATCGCGGGGGGGCCCTCACTATGGCTACACCTTC.